This TCR beta chain derives from a study of cytomegalovirus exposure and HLA in healthy donors. A remark on this clone: The antigen remains unidentified.

Unmatched junction bases numbered 5, after V lost 4 bases and J lost 0 bases. The CDR3 consists of 15 residues. Germline CDR1 is MNHNS and CDR2 is SASEGT. PCR amplification relied on 60 Vbeta primers (plus 13 Jbeta primers). The repertoire was sequenced with immunoSEQ multiplex PCR; TCRdb's copy has only in-frame clones and lacks some. The table includes some 130,000 clones, 80% detected once. Study-level results: Reportedly, TCR beta sequences accurately predicted HLA-A and HLA-B alleles in most subjects.

This TCR was recovered from a woman in her forties in good health and CMV-seronegative. The chain is built from TRBV6-1 and TRBJ2-7, with TRBD1 matching 8 bases. Sequenced: PBMCs. The CDR3 DNA follows: TGTGCCAGCAGTGGCACCAGGGGGCGCTCCTACGAGCAGTACTTC. It is translated as CASSGTRGRSYEQYF.